This T cell receptor (beta chain) emerged from a study of blood T cell repertoires in COVID-19. Overall study context: Nucleic acid was either cDNA or gDNA, and it came from T cells, B-cell-depleted T cells, or PBMCs.

Original handling: Cell counts per sample came from amplifying reference gene primers. The repertoire was sequenced with immunoSEQ multiplex PCR; TCRdb's copy has only in-frame clones and lacks some. V, J and clone size derive from that table, while D and trimming were established from the DNA sequence. The sample lists over 100,000 clones, around 82% seen once, with 6.6% in the top ten. This clone was found once. V lost 0 bases, J lost 0 bases, and 8 bases lay in between. In germline, CDR1 is MNHEY, CDR2 SVGEGT. The CDR3 covers 15 residues. The chain couples TRBV6-2 or TRBV6-3 to TRBJ1-2, with D perhaps matching TRBD1 (6 bases). The sample taken for sequencing was peripheral blood. This TCR was recovered from a woman in her fifties or sixties with acute or convalescent COVID-19. Here the CDR3 reads CASSYSGGANYGYTF. CDR3 nucleotides: TGTGCCAGCAGTTACTCAGGGGGAGCTAACTATGGCTACACCTTC.